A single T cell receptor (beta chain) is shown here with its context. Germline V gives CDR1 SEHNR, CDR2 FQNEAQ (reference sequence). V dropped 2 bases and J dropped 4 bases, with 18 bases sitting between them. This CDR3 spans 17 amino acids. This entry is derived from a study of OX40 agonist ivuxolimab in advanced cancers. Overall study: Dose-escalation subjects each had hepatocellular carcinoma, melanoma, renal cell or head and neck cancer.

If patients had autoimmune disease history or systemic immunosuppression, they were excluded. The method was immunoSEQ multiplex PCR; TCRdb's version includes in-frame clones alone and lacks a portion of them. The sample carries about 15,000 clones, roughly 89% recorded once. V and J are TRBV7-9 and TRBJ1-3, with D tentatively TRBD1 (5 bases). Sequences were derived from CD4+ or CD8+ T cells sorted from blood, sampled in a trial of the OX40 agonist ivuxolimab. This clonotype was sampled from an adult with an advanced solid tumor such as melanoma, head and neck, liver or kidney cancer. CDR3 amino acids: CASSLMGPGTGGNTIYF. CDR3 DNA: TGTGCCAGCAGCTTAATGGGCCCAGGGACTGGAGGAAACACCATATATTTT.